The table lists the clone carrying this TCR beta chain with many counts. The antigen remains undetermined. Germline V CDR1 and CDR2: DFQATT, SNEGSKA (reference sequence). Unmatched junction bases numbered 5, after V lost 3 bases and J lost 1 base. The CDR3 runs to 14 residues. This sample was taken from a study of T cells in Graves' hyperthyroidism and ophthalmopathy. The study, taken as a whole, reports: Ophthalmopathy, which appeared later, was predicted by the model a median about 6 months before onset. Most clonotypes expanded in the thyroid (above 0.001) were also present in blood. Ophthalmopathy and stable hyperthyroidism were told apart by a 13 V-J model.

What was amplified from RNA transcripts were TCR beta CDR3 regions. When the TCR CDR3 underwent first-round RT-PCR, the HTBI primer set was used. TCRdb processed the multiplex PCR reads anew with MiXCR; each CDR3 protein has one entry. The sample lists roughly 240,000 distinct CDR3 sequences; approximately 24% were seen once. The chain couples TRBV20-1 to TRBJ2-5, with 7 bases lining up with TRBD2. This receptor was taken from a woman aged 40 to 50 with Graves' ophthalmopathy. The sample taken for sequencing was blood. Here the CDR3 reads CSARAGTTQETQYF. CDR3 sequence (DNA): TGCAGTGCTAGGGCAGGGACTACCCAAGAGACCCAGTACTTC.